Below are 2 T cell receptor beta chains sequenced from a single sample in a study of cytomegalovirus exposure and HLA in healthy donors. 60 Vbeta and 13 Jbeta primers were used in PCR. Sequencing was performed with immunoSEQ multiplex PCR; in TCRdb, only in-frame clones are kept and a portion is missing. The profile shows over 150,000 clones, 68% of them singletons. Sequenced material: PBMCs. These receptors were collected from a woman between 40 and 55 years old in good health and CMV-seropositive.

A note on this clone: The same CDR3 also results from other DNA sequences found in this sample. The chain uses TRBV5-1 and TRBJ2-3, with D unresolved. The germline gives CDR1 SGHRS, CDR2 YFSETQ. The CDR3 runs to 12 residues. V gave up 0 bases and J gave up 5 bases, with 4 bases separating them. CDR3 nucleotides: TGCGCCAGCAGCTTGGCGGGAGATACGCAGTATTTT. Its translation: CASSLAGDTQYF. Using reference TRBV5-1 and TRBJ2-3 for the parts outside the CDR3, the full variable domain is KAGVTQTPRYLIKTRGQQVTLSCSPISGHRSVSWYQQTPGQGLQFLFEYFSETQRNKGNFPGRFSGRQFSNSRSEMNVSTLELGDSALYLCASSLAGDTQYFGPGTRLTVL.

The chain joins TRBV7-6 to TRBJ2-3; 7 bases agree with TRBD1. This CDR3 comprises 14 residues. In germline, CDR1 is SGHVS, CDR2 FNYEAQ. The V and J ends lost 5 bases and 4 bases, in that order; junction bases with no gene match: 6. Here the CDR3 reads CASSRTGVSDTQYF. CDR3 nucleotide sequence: TGTGCCAGCAGCCGAACAGGGGTTTCAGATACGCAGTATTTT.